This TCR beta chain derives from a study of blood T cell repertoires in COVID-19. Background on the study: The United States, Italy and Spain were the sources of the acute and convalescent COVID-19 samples.

V lost 3 bases and J lost 4, with 9 bases in between. Looked up from germline, CDR1 is SGHVS and CDR2 is FNYEAQ. This CDR3 is built from 13 residues. Produced via immunoSEQ multiplex PCR; TCRdb's table is partial and in-frame only. This table has 200,000 to 250,000 clones, 87% appearing once. The specimen was PBMCs or T cells enriched from blood (not recorded which). The receptor was derived from a man aged 18 to 30 with acute COVID-19. The chain recombines TRBV7-6 with TRBJ1-2, with a possible D match to TRBD1 (5 bases). The CDR3 spells CASSLGLGYGYTF. The CDR3 nucleotides are TGTGCCAGCAGCTTGGGGCTGGGCTATGGCTACACCTTC.